This T cell receptor (beta chain) is from a study of long-term antiretroviral therapy in people with HIV. This clone was recorded once. The V end was cut by 4 bases, the J end by 2 bases, with 14 bases between. Looked up from germline, CDR1 is SQVTM and CDR2 is ANQGSEA. CDR3 length: 14 residues. The assay, immunoSEQ v3.0, was run at survey level. Sequencing was performed with immunoSEQ multiplex PCR; in TCRdb, only in-frame clones are kept and a portion is missing. The table lists under 20,000 clones, 76% of them singletons. The chain links TRBV29-1 to TRBJ1-1; D gene ambiguous. This receptor was obtained from a woman aged 45-65 years with HIV. The sequencing used unsorted PBMCs, collected 0.5 years before starting antiretroviral therapy. The CDR3 nucleotides read TGCAGCGTTGGGAGTCGGGAGTTTAACACTGAAGCTTTCTTT. Encoded protein: CSVGSREFNTEAFF. Using reference TRBV29-1 and TRBJ1-1 for the parts outside the CDR3, the full variable domain is SAVISQKPSRDICQRGTSLTIQCQVDSQVTMMFWYRQQPGQSLTLIATANQGSEATYESGFVIDKFPISRPNLTFSTLTVSNMSPEDSSIYLCSVGSREFNTEAFFGQGTRLTVV.